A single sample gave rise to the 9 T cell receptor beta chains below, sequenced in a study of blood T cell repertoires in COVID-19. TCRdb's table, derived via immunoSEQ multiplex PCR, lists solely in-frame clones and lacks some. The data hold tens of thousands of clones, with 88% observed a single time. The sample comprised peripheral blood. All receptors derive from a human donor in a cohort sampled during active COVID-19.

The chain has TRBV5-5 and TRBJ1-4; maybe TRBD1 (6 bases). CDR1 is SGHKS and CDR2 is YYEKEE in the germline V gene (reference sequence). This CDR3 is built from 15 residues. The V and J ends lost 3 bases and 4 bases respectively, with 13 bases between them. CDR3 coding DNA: TGTGCCAGCAGCTCACAGGACAGTCTTAATGAAAAACTGTTTTTT. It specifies CASSSQDSLNEKLFF.

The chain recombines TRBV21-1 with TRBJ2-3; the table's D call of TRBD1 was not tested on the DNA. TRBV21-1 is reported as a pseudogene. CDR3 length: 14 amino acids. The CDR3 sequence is CASSSRDRGNTQYF. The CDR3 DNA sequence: TGTGCCAGCAGCTCCCGGGACAGGGGCAATACGCAGTATTTT.

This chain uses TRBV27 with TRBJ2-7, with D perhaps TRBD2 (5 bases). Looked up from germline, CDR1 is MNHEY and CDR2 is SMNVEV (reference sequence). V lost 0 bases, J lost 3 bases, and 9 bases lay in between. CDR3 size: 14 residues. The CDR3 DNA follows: TGTGCCAGCAGTTTATCCGGGGATTACTACGAGCAGTACTTC. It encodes CASSLSGDYYEQYF.

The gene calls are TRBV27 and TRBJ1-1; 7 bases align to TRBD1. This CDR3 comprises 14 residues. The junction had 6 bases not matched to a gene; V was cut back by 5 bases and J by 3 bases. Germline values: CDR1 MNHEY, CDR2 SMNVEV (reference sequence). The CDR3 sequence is CASSHRDSDTEAFF. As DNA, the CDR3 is TGTGCCAGCAGTCACAGGGACAGCGACACTGAAGCTTTCTTT.

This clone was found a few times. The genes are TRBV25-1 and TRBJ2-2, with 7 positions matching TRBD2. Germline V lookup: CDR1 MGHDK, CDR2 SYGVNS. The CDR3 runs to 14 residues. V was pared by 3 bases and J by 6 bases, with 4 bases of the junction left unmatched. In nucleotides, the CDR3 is TGTGCCAGCAGTGACAGGCGGGAGTCCGGGGAGCTGTTTTTT. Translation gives CASSDRRESGELFF.

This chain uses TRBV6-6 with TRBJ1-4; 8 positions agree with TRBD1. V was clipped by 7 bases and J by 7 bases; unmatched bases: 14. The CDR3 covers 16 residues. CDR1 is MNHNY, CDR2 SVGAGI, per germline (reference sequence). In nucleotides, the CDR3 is TGTGCCAGCACCAAAGGTCAGGGGGCGAAGATTGAAAAACTGTTTTTT. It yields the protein CASTKGQGAKIEKLFF.

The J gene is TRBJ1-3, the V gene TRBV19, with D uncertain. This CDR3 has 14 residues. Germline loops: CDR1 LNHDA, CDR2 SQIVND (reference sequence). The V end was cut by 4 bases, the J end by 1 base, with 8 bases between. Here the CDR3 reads CASSTTTSGNTIYF. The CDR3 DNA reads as TGTGCCAGTAGTACCACGACTTCTGGAAACACCATATATTTT.

CDR3 sequence reads: CASSDYGLAGGRQETQYF. The CDR3 DNA reads TGTGCCAGCAGTGACTACGGATTAGCGGGAGGTAGGCAAGAGACCCAGTACTTC. The V call is TRBV6-4, the J call TRBJ2-5; 10 bases match TRBD2. The CDR3 is made up of 18 amino acids. Germline V gene lookup returns CDR1 MRHNA and CDR2 SNTAGT. The junction had 10 bases not matched to a gene; V was cut back by 1 base and J by 2 bases.

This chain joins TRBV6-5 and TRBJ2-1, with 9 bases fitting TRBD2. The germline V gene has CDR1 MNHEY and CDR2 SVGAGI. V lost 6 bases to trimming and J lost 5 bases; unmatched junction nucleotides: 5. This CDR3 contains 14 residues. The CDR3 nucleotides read TGTGCCAGCAGAGCGGGGGGATTTGACAATGAGCAGTTCTTC. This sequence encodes CASRAGGFDNEQFF.